The subject of this entry is one T cell receptor beta chain. Its specificity is not known. The source of the sample is a study of T-cell memory formation after mild COVID-19. On the study more broadly: Most TCR clusters belonged to a single donor. General study results and limits: Later expanders leaned CD4+, whereas clones that contracted between day 15 and 85 were balanced CD4/CD8. Still unconfirmed is whether the second-wave clones peaking on day 37 recognized SARS-CoV-2.

CDR3 size: 14 residues. V trimming: 3 bases; J trimming: 11 bases; junction bases outside the gene matches: 11. Germline-derived CDR1 and CDR2 are DFQATT and SNEGSKA (reference sequence). TCRdb used MiXCR to reprocess the 5' RACE reads, holding one entry per CDR3 protein. The sample comprises 250,000 to 350,000 distinct CDR3 sequences, 13% to 15% of which are singletons, and 20% to 25% rests with the top ten. Sample: PBMCs or a T cell subset sorted from them (not recorded which). This TCR came from a man between 18 and 35 years old who had mild COVID-19 (a few samples of this study predate the infection). Cell type and time point are not known. The chain uses TRBV20-1 and TRBJ2-3; TRBD2 agrees at 10 bases. This CDR3 reads CSASTLAGVVRQYF. CDR3 coding DNA: TGCAGTGCTAGTACTCTAGCGGGGGTAGTTAGGCAGTATTTT.